This TCR beta chain was recovered during a study of CD8+ T cells in alopecia areata (dated by TCRdb to between 2017 and 2018). Describing the broader study: Treated patients were enrolled in an open-label pilot trial of oral tofacitinib at 5 to 10 mg twice daily for moderate-to-severe alopecia areata. Patients stayed on tofacitinib for 6 to 18 months and then had 6 months of follow-up off drug so that delayed response and recurrence could be assessed. Disease severity in treated patients was measured with the SALT score, which quantifies the percentage of affected scalp surface area. The study used high-throughput TCRbeta sequencing to examine T cell clonal expansion in alopecia areata, in both the C3H/HeJ mouse model and human patients. On the human side, TCRbeta sequencing was run on scalp tissue and on sorted CD4+ and CD8+ peripheral blood T cells from healthy controls and from alopecia areata patients with either patchy or totalis/universalis disease. Biopsies were taken from tofacitinib-treated patients at baseline and at 4 and 24 weeks of treatment, and a later scalp biopsy was taken in several of the tofacitinib-treated patients. Scalp clonality was compared across normal scalp (n=4), patchy alopecia areata scalp (n=8), and alopecia totalis/universalis scalp (n=8). RNA came from the PAXgene miRNA kit for fixed scalp, the miRNeasy kit for PBMCs, and the RNeasy kit for mouse skin. Amplification of TCRbeta CDR3 regions was done by immunoSEQ multiplex PCR using 35 Vbeta forward primers and 13 Jbeta reverse primers.

According to the germline V gene, CDR1 reads SGHRS and CDR2 reads YFSETQ. Trimming removed 6 bases from V and 2 bases from J, leaving 17 bases between the germline ends. Reading from cysteine to phenylalanine, the CDR3 counts 15 amino acids. The only DNA kept is the CDR3, 45 bases in frame from the first base. The library was prepared using the immunoSEQ multiplex PCR assay. To provide template for TCR sequencing, every sample had RNA extracted and reverse transcribed into cDNA. SuperScript III was used to make first-strand cDNA, primed with a 2:1 mix of oligo-dT and random hexamers. A synthetic immune receptor repertoire was used to gauge amplification bias, and whatever bias remained was removed computationally. The original pipeline was this. After raw reads were preprocessed to remove errors, the CDR3 was defined following IMGT conventions as running from the conserved cysteine to phenylalanine. Clonality was computed as 1 minus the Shannon entropy, with the entropy normalized by log2 of the number of productive unique TCRs. Whether each scalp clone was CD4 or CD8 was inferred by checking scalp TCRbeta sequences against the CD4 and CD8 repertoires from sorted blood. TCRdb holds this immuneACCESS table with in-frame rearrangements only. Some clones are missing; in checked studies, unresolved V genes explain under half, and the rest has no known cause. The D gene and trimming were derived from the DNA, and the V and J assignments and clone size from that table. This sample is represented by about 260,000 clones; 60% of them were singletons. The ten largest account for 0.8% to 1% of the sample.

A note on this clone: Its binding antigen is unknown. One base away there is no much larger clone; base qualities are not given.

The sample's treatment or condition label is to be understood as: oral pan-JAK inhibitor, 5-10 mg twice daily. Lesional scalp punch biopsies and peripheral blood were obtained from alopecia areata patients. PBMCs were isolated by density centrifugation and stained for CD3, CD4 and CD8, after which CD4+ and CD8+ T cells were sorted on a FACSAria. Broad study findings and their caveats: During tofacitinib treatment, many expanded lesional clones remained in scalp and blood, and this persistence may partly explain relapse after treatment is stopped. Compared with normal scalp, lesional scalp had higher clonality and more expanded CD8+ clones, particularly in alopecia totalis/universalis, a pattern that suggests antigenic drive. Resident alphabeta T cells in normal human skin are also sequenced, complicating scalp TCR repertoire analysis, unlike mouse skin dominated by gammadelta T cells. With tofacitinib, both scalp clonality and the number of expanded CD8+ clones among the top 100 scalp clones went down significantly. TCR sequences shared between patients were less clear than in mice, possibly partly because of HLA diversity in the patient population. Because the treated cohort was small and had just a single nonresponder, larger studies are needed to establish links between baseline CD8+ expansion and response.

The source of this sequence is a human donor with alopecia areata. The sample consisted of CD4+ T cells sorted from blood, taken around week 54, from a patient treated with tofacitinib. In this chain, TRBV5-1 is recombined with TRBJ2-5; the D gene is perhaps TRBD1, from 7 matching bases. This receptor carries the CDR3 CASNPQGGPQETQYF. The DNA sequence is given as TGCGCCAGCAACCCCCAGGGGGGCCCACAAGAGACCCAGTACTTC.